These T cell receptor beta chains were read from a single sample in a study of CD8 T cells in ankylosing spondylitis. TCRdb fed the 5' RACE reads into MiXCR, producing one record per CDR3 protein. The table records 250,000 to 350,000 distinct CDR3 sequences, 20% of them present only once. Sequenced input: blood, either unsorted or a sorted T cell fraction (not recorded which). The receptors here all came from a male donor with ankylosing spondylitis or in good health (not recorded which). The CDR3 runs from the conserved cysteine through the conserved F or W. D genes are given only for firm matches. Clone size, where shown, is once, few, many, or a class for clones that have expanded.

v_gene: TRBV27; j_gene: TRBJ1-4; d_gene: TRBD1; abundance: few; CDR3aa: CASSPGTGEGKKLFF; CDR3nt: TGTGCCAGCAGTCCGGGGACAGGGGAAGGAAAAAAACTGTTTTTT
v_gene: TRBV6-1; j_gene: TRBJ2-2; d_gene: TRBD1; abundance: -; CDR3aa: CASSPGQAGLTNTGELFF; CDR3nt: TGTGCCAGCAGTCCTGGACAGGCCGGGCTGACGAACACCGGGGAGCTGTTTTTT
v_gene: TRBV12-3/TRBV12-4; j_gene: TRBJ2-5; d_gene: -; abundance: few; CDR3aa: CASSLEQTQYF; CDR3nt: TGTGCCAGCAGTTTAGAACAGACCCAGTACTTC
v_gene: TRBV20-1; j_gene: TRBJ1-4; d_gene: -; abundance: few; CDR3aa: CSARGKEKLFF; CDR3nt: TGCAGTGCTAGAGGAAAGGAAAAACTGTTTTTT
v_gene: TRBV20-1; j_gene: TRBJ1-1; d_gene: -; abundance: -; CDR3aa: CSAIMGVNTEAFF; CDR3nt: TGCAGTGCTATAATGGGTGTGAACACTGAAGCTTTCTTT
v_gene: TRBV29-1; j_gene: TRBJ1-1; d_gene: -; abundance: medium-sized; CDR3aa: CSVKNTEAFF; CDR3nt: TGCAGCGTGAAGAACACTGAAGCTTTCTTT
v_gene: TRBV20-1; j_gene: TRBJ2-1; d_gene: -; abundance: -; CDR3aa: CSAGQRNEQFF; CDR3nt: TGCAGTGCCGGGCAACGGAATGAGCAGTTCTTC
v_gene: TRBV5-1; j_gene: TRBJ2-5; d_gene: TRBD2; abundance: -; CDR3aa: CASSLEVGGGASETQYF; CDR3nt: TGCGCCAGCAGCTTGGAGGTCGGCGGGGGGGCCAGTGAGACCCAGTACTTC
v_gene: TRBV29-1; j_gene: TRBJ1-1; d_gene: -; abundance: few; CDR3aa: CSVGERGDTEAFF; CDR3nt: TGCAGCGTCGGAGAACGGGGGGACACTGAAGCTTTCTTT
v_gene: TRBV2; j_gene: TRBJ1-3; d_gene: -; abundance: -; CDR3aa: CASSVEGAGNTIYF; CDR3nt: TGTGCCAGCAGTGTGGAGGGGGCTGGAAACACCATATATTTT